These 30 T cell receptor beta chains were all obtained from the same sample, sequenced in a study of shared clonotypes between healthy human individuals. The naive CD8 population came from CD45RO-negative cells selected for CCR7, without terminally differentiated effector memory CD45RA+ cells. Sequenced by immunoSEQ multiplex PCR; TCRdb stores in-frame clones only, minus some. The table includes hundreds of thousands of clones, 95% to 96% detected once. The material sequenced was naive CD8+ T cells sorted from blood. The receptors come from a woman in her twenties or thirties in good health.

The chain is built from TRBV28 and TRBJ1-1; D remains ambiguous. V lost 2 bases, J lost 1 base, and 8 bases lay in between. The CDR3 contains 14 residues. In germline, CDR1 is MDHEN, CDR2 SYDVKM. CDR3 DNA sequence: TGTGCCAGCAGTTTAGTAACAACGAACACTGAAGCTTTCTTT. It codes for CASSLVTTNTEAFF.

The chain recombines TRBV7-9 with TRBJ2-7; D is tentatively TRBD1 or TRBD2 (5 bases each). Germline assignment: CDR1 SEHNR and CDR2 FQNEAQ (reference sequence). The CDR3 is 12 residues long. V was clipped by 3 bases and J by 6 bases, with 9 bases between them. CDR3 region: CASSFEGLEQYF. CDR3 coding DNA: TGTGCCAGCAGCTTTGAGGGGCTCGAGCAGTACTTC.

As regards this clone: Distinct nucleotide sequences in the sample also encode this CDR3. The gene calls are TRBV27 and TRBJ1-2; D is perhaps TRBD1 (5 bases). The CDR3 is 13 amino acids. The ends were cut back, 3 bases at V and 4 bases at J, with 9 bases in the middle. CDR1 is MNHEY and CDR2 is SMNVEV in the germline V gene (reference sequence). The CDR3 coding sequence is TGTGCCAGCAGTTTCGGACAAGGCTATGGCTACACCTTC. Translation gives CASSFGQGYGYTF.

The CDR3 DNA is TGTGCCAGCAGCGGAGCGGGGCAATCCTACGAGCAGTACTTC. Translated: CASSGAGQSYEQYF. The chain employs TRBV28 and TRBJ2-7; 7 positions agree with TRBD2. Germline-derived CDR1 and CDR2 are MDHEN and SYDVKM. After removal of 6 bases from V and 1 base from J, the junction contained 6 bases not matched to a gene. CDR3 size: 14 residues.

The rearrangement uses TRBV19 and TRBJ2-1; either TRBD1 or TRBD2 may fit D (6 bases each). Looked up from germline, CDR1 is LNHDA and CDR2 is SQIVND (reference sequence). This CDR3 has 16 residues. The V end was cut by 3 bases, the J end by 3 bases, with 15 bases between. CDR3 in DNA: TGTGCCAGTAGTATTCGATCGGGGGCAAGCTACAATGAGCAGTTCTTC. It specifies CASSIRSGASYNEQFF.

The chain carries TRBV14 and TRBJ2-4; tentative D call: TRBD1 (6 bases). Trimming took off 4 bases at V and 7 bases at J, with 11 bases between the two ends. The CDR3 is 13 residues long. Per germline, CDR1 SGHDN and CDR2 FVKESK. The CDR3 DNA reads TGTGCCAGCAGCCTCGGGCAGGGGAACATTCAGTACTTC. Amino acid sequence: CASSLGQGNIQYF.

This rearrangement joins TRBV25-1 to TRBJ2-7; 9 nucleotides agree with TRBD2. Germline CDR1 is MGHDK and CDR2 is SYGVNS. There are 13 residues in the CDR3. V shed 8 bases, J shed 3 bases, and the junction held 5 bases outside the gene matches. The CDR3 spells CASRGRANYEQYF. The DNA for the CDR3 is TGTGCCAGCCGCGGGAGGGCTAACTACGAGCAGTACTTC.

Remarks on this clone: The same CDR3 also results from other DNA sequences found in this sample. V usage is TRBV30 and J usage is TRBJ2-7, with D unclear. The V gene lost 3 bases and the J gene lost 6 bases, with 18 bases spanning the gap. The CDR3 covers 14 residues. Germline lookup yields CDR1 GTSNPN and CDR2 SVGIG (reference sequence). The CDR3 reads CAWSVSRTLLEQYF. CDR3 DNA sequence: TGTGCCTGGAGCGTGAGTCGAACTCTCCTCGAGCAGTACTTC.

The chain combines TRBV4-1 with TRBJ2-2; perhaps TRBD2 as D (6 bases). Trimming left V 0 bases short and J 0 bases short, with 23 bases between. Per germline, CDR1 MGHRA and CDR2 YSYEKL. The CDR3 consists of 21 residues. The CDR3 reads CASSQDLGSWQGGPNTGELFF. The DNA of the CDR3 is TGCGCCAGCAGCCAAGATCTCGGAAGTTGGCAGGGAGGCCCGAACACCGGGGAGCTGTTTTTT.

DNA of the CDR3: TGTGCCAGCAGCTCGGTGACAGAGAGCTCCTACGAGCAGTACTTC. It specifies CASSSVTESSYEQYF. The V call is TRBV5-8, the J call TRBJ2-7, with a tentative D call TRBD1 (5 bases). Trimming left V 3 bases short and J 0 bases short, with 13 bases between. The CDR3 runs 15 residues. Germline-derived CDR1 and CDR2 are SGHTS and YDEGEE.

This chain uses TRBV27 with TRBJ2-2; TRBD1 or TRBD2 may be the D gene (6 bases each). This CDR3 contains 14 residues. Germline V lookup: CDR1 MNHEY, CDR2 SMNVEV (reference sequence). The V and J ends lost 2 bases and 5 bases respectively, with 9 bases between them. This CDR3 is CASSLGGLTGELFF. The CDR3 coding sequence is TGTGCCAGCAGTTTAGGGGGGCTGACCGGGGAGCTGTTTTTT.

The CDR3 DNA reads TGTGCCAGCAGCCCAGATGGGAACACTGAAGCTTTCTTT. Translating gives CASSPDGNTEAFF. The chain joins TRBV16 to TRBJ1-1; no clear D gene. Germline V gives CDR1 KGHSY, CDR2 FQNENV. The CDR3 runs to 13 residues. The V end was cut by 4 bases, the J end by 1 base, with 7 bases between.

This clone was counted once. V and J are TRBV7-9 and TRBJ2-7; the D gene is possibly TRBD1 (5 bases). Trimming pared 0 bases from V and 7 bases from J, leaving 16 bases between. Germline CDR1 is SEHNR and CDR2 is FQNEAQ (reference sequence). CDR3 length: 15 amino acids. The CDR3 DNA sequence: TGTGCCAGCAGCTTAGCTATCCCCAGGGCTGGTGAGCAGTACTTC. This translates into CASSLAIPRAGEQYF.

The chain's CDR3 is CASSDPPRTGFAEAFF. CDR3 nucleotides: TGTGCCAGCAGTGATCCCCCTCGGACAGGTTTCGCTGAAGCTTTCTTT. This chain uses TRBV2 with TRBJ1-1, with 7 bases identical to TRBD1. V was clipped by 3 bases and J by 6 bases; unmatched bases: 13. Germline assignment: CDR1 SNHLY and CDR2 FYNNEI. The CDR3 runs 16 residues. Looking up the rest from reference TRBV2 and TRBJ1-1 gives the full variable domain: EPEVTQTPSHQVTQMGQEVILRCVPISNHLYFYWYRQILGQKVEFLVSFYNNEISEKSEIFDDQFSVERPDGSNFTLKIRSTKLEDSAMYFCASSDPPRTGFAEAFFGQGTRLTVV.

V is TRBV6-5 and J is TRBJ2-7, with D possibly matching TRBD2 (6 bases). The CDR3 spans 13 residues. The ends were cut back, 2 bases at V and 5 bases at J, with 10 bases in the middle. Germline assignment: CDR1 MNHEY and CDR2 SVGAGI. For the CDR3, the DNA is TGTGCCAGCAGTTACACGGGAGCGAACGAGCAGTACTTC. Translated: CASSYTGANEQYF.

Here the CDR3 DNA reads TGTGCCAGCACTCTTAGCGGTAGAGTACAATGTGAGCAGTTCTTC. This codes for CASTLSGRVQCEQFF. The V gene is TRBV21-1, the J gene TRBJ2-1; TRBD2, as called in the table, went unchecked against the DNA. TRBV21-1 is annotated as a pseudogene. This CDR3 spans 15 amino acids.

The chain has TRBV4-1 and TRBJ1-2; tentatively, D is TRBD1 (6 bases). Looked up from germline, CDR1 is MGHRA and CDR2 is YSYEKL. V lost 3 bases to trimming and J lost 6 bases, with 14 bases between them. The CDR3 consists of 14 residues. The CDR3 DNA reads TGCGCCAGCAGCCAGTCGGGGGCGTTCGATGGCTACACCTTC. This codes for CASSQSGAFDGYTF.

The rearrangement joins TRBV10-3 to TRBJ2-1, with 10 bases that match TRBD2. The trim removed 7 bases at V and 8 bases at J, leaving 5 bases unmatched. This CDR3 has 13 amino acids. From germline, CDR1 is ENHRY and CDR2 SYGVKD. The CDR3 coding sequence is TGTGCCATCATGGGACTAGCGATGGATGAGCAGTTCTTC. It specifies CAIMGLAMDEQFF.

V is TRBV29-1 and J is TRBJ1-2; D not certain. CDR1 and CDR2 (germline): SQVTM, ANQGSEA. The V gene lost 2 bases and the J gene lost 3 bases, with 7 bases spanning the gap. The CDR3 contains 12 residues. The CDR3 is CSVELVDYGYTF. In DNA, the CDR3 is TGCAGCGTTGAACTGGTGGACTATGGCTACACCTTC. The full variable domain, completed using reference TRBV29-1 and TRBJ1-2, is SAVISQKPSRDICQRGTSLTIQCQVDSQVTMMFWYRQQPGQSLTLIATANQGSEATYESGFVIDKFPISRPNLTFSTLTVSNMSPEDSSIYLCSVELVDYGYTFGSGTRLTVV.

The J gene is TRBJ2-3, the V gene TRBV7-9; D gene uncertain. The germline V gene encodes CDR1 SEHNR and CDR2 FQNEAQ (reference sequence). The CDR3 loop spans 12 amino acids. Trimming removed 8 bases at V and 4 bases at J, with 10 bases between. DNA of the CDR3: TGTGCCAGCCGCCCCCTGGCAGATACGCAGTATTTT. Protein product: CASRPLADTQYF. The full variable domain, completed using reference TRBV7-9 and TRBJ2-3, is DTGVSQNPRHKITKRGQNVTFRCDPISEHNRLYWYRQTLGQGPEFLTYFQNEAQLEKSRLLSDRFSAERPKGSFSTLEIQRTEQGDSAMYLCASRPLADTQYFGPGTRLTVL.

The chain is built from TRBV28 and TRBJ2-4; D remains unclear. The CDR3 is 14 amino acids. CDR1 and CDR2 from the germline V gene are MDHEN and SYDVKM. Trimming shortened V by 5 bases and J by 0 bases, and 8 bases separated the two germline ends. This CDR3 reads CASSGDLAKNIQYF. The DNA for the CDR3 is TGTGCCAGCAGTGGGGATCTAGCCAAAAACATTCAGTACTTC.

A few counts support this clone. The sample contains more than one DNA sequence encoding this CDR3. The chain joins TRBV7-9 to TRBJ1-1; TRBD1 matches at 7 bases. Germline values: CDR1 SEHNR, CDR2 FQNEAQ (reference sequence). CDR3 size: 14 residues. The trim removed 1 base at V and 1 base at J, leaving 0 bases unmatched. CDR3 sequence (DNA): TGTGCCAGCAGCTTAGGACAGGGGAACACTGAAGCTTTCTTT. This encodes CASSLGQGNTEAFF.

The chain couples TRBV4-1 to TRBJ2-1; weak D call: TRBD2 (7 bases). The CDR3 length is 16 residues. V was trimmed by 4 bases and J by 8 bases, leaving 21 bases between them. CDR1 MGHRA and CDR2 YSYEKL come from the germline V gene. CDR3 DNA sequence: TGCGCCAGCAGCCCAGGGGAACTAGCGATACGGGATGAGCAGTTCTTC. This translates into CASSPGELAIRDEQFF.

The chain combines TRBV5-1 with TRBJ2-7; 12 positions agree with TRBD2. V lost 0 bases, J lost 4 bases, and 5 bases stayed unmatched. The CDR3 has 16 residues. From germline, CDR1 is SGHRS and CDR2 YFSETQ. The CDR3 DNA follows: TGCGCCAGCAGCTTGGCCCGGACTAGCGGGATTTACGAGCAGTACTTC. Its translation is CASSLARTSGIYEQYF.

V and J are TRBV28 and TRBJ1-5; 7 bases map to TRBD1. This CDR3 is 14 amino acids long. Germline V gene lookup returns CDR1 MDHEN and CDR2 SYDVKM. J was trimmed by 8 bases and V by 2 bases; bases with no gene match: 6. The CDR3 DNA reads as TGTGCCAGCAGTTTACGACAGGGTCAAGAGCCCCAGCATTTT. Translation gives CASSLRQGQEPQHF.

This rearrangement joins TRBV10-3 to TRBJ1-4; no definite D call. CDR1 ENHRY and CDR2 SYGVKD come from the germline V gene. V shed 6 bases and J shed 8 bases, with 7 bases lying between them. The CDR3 contains 11 residues. The CDR3 here is CAIRDREKLFF. In DNA form, the CDR3 reads TGTGCCATCAGGGACCGGGAAAAACTGTTTTTT.

The chain recombines TRBV28 with TRBJ1-1; D is possibly TRBD1 (5 bases). Trimming took off 2 bases at V and 0 bases at J, with 10 bases between the two ends. Germline assignment: CDR1 MDHEN and CDR2 SYDVKM. The CDR3 is 15 amino acids. The CDR3 loop reads CASSLHPGLNTEAFF. As DNA, the CDR3 is TGTGCCAGCAGTTTACACCCGGGGCTGAACACTGAAGCTTTCTTT.

The chain uses TRBV5-1 and TRBJ1-1; weak D call: TRBD1 (6 bases). Germline V lookup: CDR1 SGHRS, CDR2 YFSETQ. Trimming removed 0 bases from V and 5 bases from J, with 17 bases in between. CDR3 length equals 16 residues. CDR3 nucleotides: TGCGCCAGCAGCTTGGCTGGACAGTCCTGGGGGACTGAAGCTTTCTTT. This sequence encodes CASSLAGQSWGTEAFF.

The chain joins TRBV4-2 to TRBJ2-5; 7 bases are shared with TRBD2. The end of the DNA aligns better with TRBJ2-7, so the J call may be wrong. This CDR3 region has 15 residues. CDR1 is LGHNA and CDR2 is YNFKEQ in the germline V gene. CDR3 in amino acids: CASSPGGFGVYEQYF. The CDR3 DNA follows: TGTGCCAGCAGCCCCGGGGGGTTTGGGGTCTACGAGCAGTACTTC.

V usage is TRBV7-9 and J usage is TRBJ2-7; no reliable D call. The germline V and J ends were trimmed by 5 bases and 6 bases, with 11 bases remaining between them. The CDR3 runs to 12 residues. CDR1 is SEHNR and CDR2 is FQNEAQ in the germline V gene (reference sequence). CDR3 in amino acids: CASSAYRTEQYF. The CDR3 bases are TGTGCCAGCAGCGCCTACCGGACCGAGCAGTACTTC. Based on the CDR3 plus reference TRBV7-9 and TRBJ2-7, the full variable domain is DTGVSQNPRHKITKRGQNVTFRCDPISEHNRLYWYRQTLGQGPEFLTYFQNEAQLEKSRLLSDRFSAERPKGSFSTLEIQRTEQGDSAMYLCASSAYRTEQYFGPGTRLTVT.